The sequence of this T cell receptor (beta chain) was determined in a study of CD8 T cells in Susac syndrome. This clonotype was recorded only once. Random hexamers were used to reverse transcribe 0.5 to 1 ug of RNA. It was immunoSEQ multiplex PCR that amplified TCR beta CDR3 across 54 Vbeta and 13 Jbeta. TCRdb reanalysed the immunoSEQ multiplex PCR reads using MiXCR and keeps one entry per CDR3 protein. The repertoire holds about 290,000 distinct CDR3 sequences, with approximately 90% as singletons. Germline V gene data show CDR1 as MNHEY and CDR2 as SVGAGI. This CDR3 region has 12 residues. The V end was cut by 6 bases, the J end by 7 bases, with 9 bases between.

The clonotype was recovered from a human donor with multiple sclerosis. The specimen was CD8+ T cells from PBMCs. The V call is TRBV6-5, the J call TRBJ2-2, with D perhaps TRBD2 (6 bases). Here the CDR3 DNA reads TGTGCCAGCAGGGGGGGTGGCGGGGAGCTGTTTTTT. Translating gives CASRGGGGELFF.